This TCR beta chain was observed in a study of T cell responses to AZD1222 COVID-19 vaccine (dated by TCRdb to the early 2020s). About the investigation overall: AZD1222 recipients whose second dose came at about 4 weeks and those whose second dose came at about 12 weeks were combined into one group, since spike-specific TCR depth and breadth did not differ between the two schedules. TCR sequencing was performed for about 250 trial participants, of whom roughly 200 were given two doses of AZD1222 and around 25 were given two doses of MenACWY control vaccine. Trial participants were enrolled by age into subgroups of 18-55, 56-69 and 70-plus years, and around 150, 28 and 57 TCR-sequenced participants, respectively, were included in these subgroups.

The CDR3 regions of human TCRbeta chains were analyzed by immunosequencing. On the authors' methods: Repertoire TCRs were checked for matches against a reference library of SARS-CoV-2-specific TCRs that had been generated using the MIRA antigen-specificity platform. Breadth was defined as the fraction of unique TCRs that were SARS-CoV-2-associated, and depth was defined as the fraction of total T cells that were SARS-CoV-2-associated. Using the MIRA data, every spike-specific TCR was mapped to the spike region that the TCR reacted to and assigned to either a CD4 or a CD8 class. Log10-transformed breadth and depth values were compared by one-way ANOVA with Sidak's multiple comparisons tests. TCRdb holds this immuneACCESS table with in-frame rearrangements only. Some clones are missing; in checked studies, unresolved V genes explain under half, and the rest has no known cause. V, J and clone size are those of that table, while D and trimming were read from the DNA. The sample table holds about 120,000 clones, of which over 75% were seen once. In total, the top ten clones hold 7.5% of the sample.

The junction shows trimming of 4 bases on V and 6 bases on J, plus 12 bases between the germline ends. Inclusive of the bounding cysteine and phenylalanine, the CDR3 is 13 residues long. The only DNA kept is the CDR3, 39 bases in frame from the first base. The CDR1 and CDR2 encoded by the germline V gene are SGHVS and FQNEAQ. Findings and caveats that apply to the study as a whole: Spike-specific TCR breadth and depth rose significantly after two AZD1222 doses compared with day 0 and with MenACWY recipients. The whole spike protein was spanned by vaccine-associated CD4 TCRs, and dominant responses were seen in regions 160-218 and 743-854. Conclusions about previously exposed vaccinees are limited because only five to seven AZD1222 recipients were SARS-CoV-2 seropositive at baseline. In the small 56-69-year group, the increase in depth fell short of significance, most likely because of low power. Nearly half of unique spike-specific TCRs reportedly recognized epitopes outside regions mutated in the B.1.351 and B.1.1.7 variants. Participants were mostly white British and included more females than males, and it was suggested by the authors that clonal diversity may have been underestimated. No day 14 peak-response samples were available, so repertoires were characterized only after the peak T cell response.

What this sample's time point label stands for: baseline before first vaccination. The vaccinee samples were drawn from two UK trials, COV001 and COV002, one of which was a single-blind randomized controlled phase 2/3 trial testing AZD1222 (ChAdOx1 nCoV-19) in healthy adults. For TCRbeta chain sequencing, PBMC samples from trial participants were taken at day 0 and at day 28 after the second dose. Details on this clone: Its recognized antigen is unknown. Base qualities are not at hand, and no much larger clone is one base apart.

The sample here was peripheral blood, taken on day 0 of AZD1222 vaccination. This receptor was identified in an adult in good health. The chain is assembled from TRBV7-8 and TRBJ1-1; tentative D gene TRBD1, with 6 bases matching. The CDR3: CASSYLRGPEAFF. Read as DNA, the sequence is TGTGCCAGCAGCTATCTCAGGGGACCTGAAGCTTTCTTT.